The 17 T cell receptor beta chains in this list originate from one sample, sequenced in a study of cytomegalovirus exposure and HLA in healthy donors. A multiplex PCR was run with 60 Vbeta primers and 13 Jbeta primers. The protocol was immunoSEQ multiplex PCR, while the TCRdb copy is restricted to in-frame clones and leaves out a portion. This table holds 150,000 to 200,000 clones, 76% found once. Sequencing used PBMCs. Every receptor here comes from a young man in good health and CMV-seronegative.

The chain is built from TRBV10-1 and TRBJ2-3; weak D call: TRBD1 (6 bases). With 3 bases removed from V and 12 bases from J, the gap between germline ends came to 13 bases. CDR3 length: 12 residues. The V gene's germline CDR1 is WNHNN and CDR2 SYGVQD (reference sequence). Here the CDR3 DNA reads TGCGCCAGCAGTGACCCTTTGGGGACACAGTATTTT. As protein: CASSDPLGTQYF.

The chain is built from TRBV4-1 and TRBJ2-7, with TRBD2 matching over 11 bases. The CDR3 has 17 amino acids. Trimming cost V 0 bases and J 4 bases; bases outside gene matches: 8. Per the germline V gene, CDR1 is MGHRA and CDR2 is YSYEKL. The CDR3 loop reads CASSQDPRLAGPYEQYF. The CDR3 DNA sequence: TGCGCCAGCAGCCAAGACCCCCGACTAGCGGGACCATACGAGCAGTACTTC.

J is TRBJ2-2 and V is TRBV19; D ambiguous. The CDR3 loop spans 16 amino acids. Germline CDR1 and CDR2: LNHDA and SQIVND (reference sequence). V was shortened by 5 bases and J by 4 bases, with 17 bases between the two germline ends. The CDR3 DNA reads TGTGCCAGTAGTCCCGACACCGGTCGGTTCACCGGGGAGCTGTTTTTT. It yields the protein CASSPDTGRFTGELFF.

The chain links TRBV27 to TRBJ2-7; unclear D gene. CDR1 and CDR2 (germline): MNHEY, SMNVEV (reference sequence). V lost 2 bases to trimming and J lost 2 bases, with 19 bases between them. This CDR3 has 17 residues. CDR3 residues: CASSLRSAATLTYEQYF. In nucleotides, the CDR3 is TGTGCCAGCAGTTTACGCTCGGCGGCAACCCTAACCTACGAGCAGTACTTC.

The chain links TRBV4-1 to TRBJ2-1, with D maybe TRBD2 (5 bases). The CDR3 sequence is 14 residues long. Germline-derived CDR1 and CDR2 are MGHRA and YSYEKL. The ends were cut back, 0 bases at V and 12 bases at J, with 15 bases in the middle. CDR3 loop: CASSQEGGPRGQFF. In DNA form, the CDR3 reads TGCGCCAGCAGCCAAGAAGGAGGCCCACGCGGGCAGTTCTTC.

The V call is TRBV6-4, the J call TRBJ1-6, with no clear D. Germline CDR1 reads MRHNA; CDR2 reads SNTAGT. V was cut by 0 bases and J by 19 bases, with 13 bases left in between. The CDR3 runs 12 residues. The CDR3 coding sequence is TGTGCCAGCAGTGACTCGATGCGACAATTTCACTTT. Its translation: CASSDSMRQFHF.

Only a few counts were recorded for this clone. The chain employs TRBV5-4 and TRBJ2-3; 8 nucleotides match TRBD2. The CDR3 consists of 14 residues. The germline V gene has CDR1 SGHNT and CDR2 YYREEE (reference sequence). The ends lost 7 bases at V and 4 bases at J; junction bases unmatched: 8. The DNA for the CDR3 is TGTGCCAGCGGTCCCGGGACTAGTCCAGATACGCAGTATTTT. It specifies CASGPGTSPDTQYF.

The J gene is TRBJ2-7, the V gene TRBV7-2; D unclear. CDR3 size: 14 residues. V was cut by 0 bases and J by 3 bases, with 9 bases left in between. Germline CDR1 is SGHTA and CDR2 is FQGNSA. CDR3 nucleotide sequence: TGTGCCAGCAGCTTAGCCGGTATCAACTACGAGCAGTACTTC. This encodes CASSLAGINYEQYF.

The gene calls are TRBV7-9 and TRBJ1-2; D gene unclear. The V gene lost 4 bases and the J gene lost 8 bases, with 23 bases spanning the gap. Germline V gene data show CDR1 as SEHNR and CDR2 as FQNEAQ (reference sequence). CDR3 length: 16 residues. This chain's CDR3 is CASSSGVWAHERGYTF. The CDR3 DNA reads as TGTGCCAGCAGCTCCGGGGTCTGGGCCCACGAGCGGGGCTACACCTTC. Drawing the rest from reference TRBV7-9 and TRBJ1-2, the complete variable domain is DTGVSQNPRHKITKRGQNVTFRCDPISEHNRLYWYRQTLGQGPEFLTYFQNEAQLEKSRLLSDRFSAERPKGSFSTLEIQRTEQGDSAMYLCASSSGVWAHERGYTFGSGTRLTVV.

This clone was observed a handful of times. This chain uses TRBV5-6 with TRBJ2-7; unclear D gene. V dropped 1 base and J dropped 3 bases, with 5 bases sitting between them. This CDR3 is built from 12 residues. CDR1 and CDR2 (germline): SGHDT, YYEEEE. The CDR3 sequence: CASSLNYYEQYF. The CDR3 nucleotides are TGTGCCAGCAGCTTGAACTACTACGAGCAGTACTTC.

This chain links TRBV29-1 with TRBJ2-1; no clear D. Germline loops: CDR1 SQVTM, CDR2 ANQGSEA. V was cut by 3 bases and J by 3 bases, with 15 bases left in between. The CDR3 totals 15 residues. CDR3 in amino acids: CSVDLWVGHYNEQFF. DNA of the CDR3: TGCAGCGTTGATCTCTGGGTTGGGCACTACAATGAGCAGTTCTTC.

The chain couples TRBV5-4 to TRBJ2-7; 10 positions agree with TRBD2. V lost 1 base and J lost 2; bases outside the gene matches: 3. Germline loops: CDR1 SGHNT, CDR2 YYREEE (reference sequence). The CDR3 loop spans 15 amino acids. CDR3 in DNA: TGTGCCAGCAGCTTGCCTAGCGGGGGAGCCTACGAGCAGTACTTC. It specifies CASSLPSGGAYEQYF. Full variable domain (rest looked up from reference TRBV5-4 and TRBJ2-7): ETGVTQSPTHLIKTRGQQVTLRCSSQSGHNTVSWYQQALGQGPQFIFQYYREEENGRGNFPPRFSGLQFPNYSSELNVNALELDDSALYLCASSLPSGGAYEQYFGPGTRLTVT.

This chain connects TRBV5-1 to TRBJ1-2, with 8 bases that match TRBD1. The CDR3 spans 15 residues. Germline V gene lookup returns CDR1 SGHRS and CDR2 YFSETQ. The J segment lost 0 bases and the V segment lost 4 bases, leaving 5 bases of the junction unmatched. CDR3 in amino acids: CASSPGTGTNYGYTF. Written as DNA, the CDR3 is TGCGCCAGCAGCCCTGGGACAGGAACTAACTATGGCTACACCTTC.

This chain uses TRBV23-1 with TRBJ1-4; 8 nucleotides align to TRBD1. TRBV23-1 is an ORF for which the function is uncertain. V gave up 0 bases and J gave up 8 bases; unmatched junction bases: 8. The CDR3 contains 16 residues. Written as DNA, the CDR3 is TGCGCCAGCAGTCAATCGATAGGACAGGGTCGGGAAAAACTGTTTTTT. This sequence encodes CASSQSIGQGREKLFF.

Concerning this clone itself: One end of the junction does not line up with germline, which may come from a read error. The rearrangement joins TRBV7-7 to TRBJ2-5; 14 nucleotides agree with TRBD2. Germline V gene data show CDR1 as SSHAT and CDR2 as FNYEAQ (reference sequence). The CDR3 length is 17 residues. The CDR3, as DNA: TGTGCTAGCAGCCCGCGGGGACTAGCGGGGGAAGGGGAGACCCAGTACTTC. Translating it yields CASSPRGLAGEGETQYF.

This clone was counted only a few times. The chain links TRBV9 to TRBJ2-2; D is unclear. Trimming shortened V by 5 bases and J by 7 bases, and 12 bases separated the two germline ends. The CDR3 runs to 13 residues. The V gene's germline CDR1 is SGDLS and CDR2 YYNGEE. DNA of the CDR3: TGTGCCAGCAGGTTAGCCGCGGACGGGGAGCTGTTTTTT. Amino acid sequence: CASRLAADGELFF.

CDR3 nucleotide sequence: TGTGCCAGCAGCTCACCCTCCCTCGGACAGGCCGGGGAGCTGTTTTTT. Amino acids: CASSSPSLGQAGELFF. The rearrangement joins TRBV7-9 to TRBJ2-2; 7 bases fit TRBD1. Germline-derived CDR1 and CDR2 are SEHNR and FQNEAQ (reference sequence). V dropped 4 bases and J dropped 6; count of bases not matched to a gene: 11. The CDR3 length is 16 residues.